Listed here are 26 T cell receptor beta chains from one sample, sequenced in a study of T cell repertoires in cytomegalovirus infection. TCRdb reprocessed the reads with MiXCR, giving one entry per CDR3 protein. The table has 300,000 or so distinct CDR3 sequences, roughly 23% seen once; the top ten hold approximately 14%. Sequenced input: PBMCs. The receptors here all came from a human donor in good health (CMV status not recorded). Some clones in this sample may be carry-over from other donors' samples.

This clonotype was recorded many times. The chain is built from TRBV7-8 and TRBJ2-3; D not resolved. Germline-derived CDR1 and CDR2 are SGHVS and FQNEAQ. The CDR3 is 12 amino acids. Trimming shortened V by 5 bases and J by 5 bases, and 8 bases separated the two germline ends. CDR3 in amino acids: CASSLTVDTQYF. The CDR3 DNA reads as TGTGCCAGCAGCCTTACGGTAGATACGCAGTATTTT. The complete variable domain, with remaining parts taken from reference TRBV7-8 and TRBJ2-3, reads GAGVSQSPRYKVAKRGQDVALRCDPISGHVSLFWYQQALGQGPEFLTYFQNEAQLDKSGLPSDRFFAERPEGSVSTLKIQRTQQEDSAVYLCASSLTVDTQYFGPGTRLTVL.

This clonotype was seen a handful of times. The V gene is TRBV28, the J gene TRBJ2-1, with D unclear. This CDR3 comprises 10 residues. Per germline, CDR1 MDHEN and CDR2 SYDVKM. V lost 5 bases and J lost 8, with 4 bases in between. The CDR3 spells CASSRYEQFF. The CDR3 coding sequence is TGTGCCAGCAGTCGTTATGAGCAGTTCTTC. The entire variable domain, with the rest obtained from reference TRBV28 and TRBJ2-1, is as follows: DVKVTQSSRYLVKRTGEKVFLECVQDMDHENMFWYRQDPGLGLRLIYFSYDVKMKEKGDIPEGYSVSREKKERFSLILESASTNQTSMYLCASSRYEQFFGPGTRLTVL.

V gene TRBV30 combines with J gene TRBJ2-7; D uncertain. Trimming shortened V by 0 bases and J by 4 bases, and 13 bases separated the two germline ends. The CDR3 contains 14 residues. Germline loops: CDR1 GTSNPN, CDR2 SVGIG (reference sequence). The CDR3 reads CAWSVRPTGYEQYF. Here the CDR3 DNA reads TGTGCCTGGAGTGTACGTCCCACGGGTTACGAGCAGTACTTC. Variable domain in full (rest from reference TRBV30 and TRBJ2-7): SQTIHQWPATLVQPVGSPLSLECTVEGTSNPNLYWYRQAAGRGLQLLFYSVGIGQISSEVPQNLSASRPQDRQFILSSKKLLLSDSGFYLCAWSVRPTGYEQYFGPGTRLTVT.

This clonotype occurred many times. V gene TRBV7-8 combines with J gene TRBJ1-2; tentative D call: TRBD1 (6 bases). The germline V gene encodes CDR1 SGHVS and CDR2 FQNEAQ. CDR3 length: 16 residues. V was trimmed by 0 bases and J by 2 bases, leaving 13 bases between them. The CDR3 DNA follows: TGTGCCAGCAGCTTAGCCCCGGGACATACCAACTATGGCTACACCTTC. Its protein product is CASSLAPGHTNYGYTF.

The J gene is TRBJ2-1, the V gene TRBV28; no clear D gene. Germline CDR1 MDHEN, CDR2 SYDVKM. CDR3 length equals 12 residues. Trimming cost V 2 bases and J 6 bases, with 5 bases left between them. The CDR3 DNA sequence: TGTGCCAGCAGTTTACTTCTCAATGAGCAGTTCTTC. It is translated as CASSLLLNEQFF.

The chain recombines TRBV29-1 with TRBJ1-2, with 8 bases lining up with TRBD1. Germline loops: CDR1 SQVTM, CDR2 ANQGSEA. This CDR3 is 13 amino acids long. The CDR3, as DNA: TGCAGTGCGGAGTCGGACAGGGTTTATGGCTACACCTTC. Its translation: CSAESDRVYGYTF.

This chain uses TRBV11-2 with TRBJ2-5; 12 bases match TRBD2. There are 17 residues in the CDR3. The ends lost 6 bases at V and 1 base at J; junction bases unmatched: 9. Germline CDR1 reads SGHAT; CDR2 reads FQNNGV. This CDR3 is CASSPFRTSGTQETQYF. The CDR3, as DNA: TGTGCCAGCAGTCCTTTTCGGACTAGCGGGACCCAAGAGACCCAGTACTTC.

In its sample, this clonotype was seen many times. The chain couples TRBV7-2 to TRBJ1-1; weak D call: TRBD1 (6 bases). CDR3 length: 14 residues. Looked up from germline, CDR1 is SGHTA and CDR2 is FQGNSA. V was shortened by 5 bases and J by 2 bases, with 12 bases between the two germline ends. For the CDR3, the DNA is TGTGCCAGCAGCGACATGGGACAAAACACTGAAGCTTTCTTT. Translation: CASSDMGQNTEAFF.

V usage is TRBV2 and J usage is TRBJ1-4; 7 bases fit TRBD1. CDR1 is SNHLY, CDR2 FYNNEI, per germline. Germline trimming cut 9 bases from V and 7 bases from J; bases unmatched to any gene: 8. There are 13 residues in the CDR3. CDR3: CARTDRVGEKLFF. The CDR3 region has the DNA TGTGCCAGGACTGACAGGGTTGGTGAAAAACTGTTTTTT.

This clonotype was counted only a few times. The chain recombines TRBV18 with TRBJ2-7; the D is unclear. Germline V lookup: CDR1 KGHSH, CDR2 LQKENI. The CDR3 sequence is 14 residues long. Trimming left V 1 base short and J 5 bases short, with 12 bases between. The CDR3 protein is CASSPLSTHDEQYF. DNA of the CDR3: TGTGCCAGCTCACCACTATCAACCCACGACGAGCAGTACTTC.

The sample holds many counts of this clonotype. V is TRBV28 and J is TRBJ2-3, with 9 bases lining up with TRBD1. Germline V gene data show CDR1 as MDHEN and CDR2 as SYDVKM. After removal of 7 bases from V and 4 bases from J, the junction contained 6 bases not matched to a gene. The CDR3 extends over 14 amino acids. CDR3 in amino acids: CASNRQGVADTQYF. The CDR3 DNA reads TGTGCCAGCAACCGACAGGGGGTCGCAGATACGCAGTATTTT.

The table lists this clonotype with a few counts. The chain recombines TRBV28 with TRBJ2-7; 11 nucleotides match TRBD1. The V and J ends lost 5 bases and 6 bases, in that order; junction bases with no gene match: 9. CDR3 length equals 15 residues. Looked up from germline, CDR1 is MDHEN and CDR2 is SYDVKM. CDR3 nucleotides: TGTGCCAGCAGTGTGGCCGGGACAGGGGGTGGCGAGCAGTACTTC. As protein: CASSVAGTGGGEQYF.

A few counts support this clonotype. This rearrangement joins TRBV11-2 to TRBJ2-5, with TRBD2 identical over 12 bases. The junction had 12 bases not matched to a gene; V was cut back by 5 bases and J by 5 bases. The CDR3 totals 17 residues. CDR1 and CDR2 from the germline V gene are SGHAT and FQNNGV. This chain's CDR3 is CASSPALLAGGAETQYF. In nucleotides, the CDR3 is TGTGCCAGCAGCCCAGCTCTGCTAGCGGGAGGGGCCGAGACCCAGTACTTC. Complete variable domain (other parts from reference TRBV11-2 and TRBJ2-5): EAGVAQSPRYKIIEKRQSVAFWCNPISGHATLYWYQQILGQGPKLLIQFQNNGVVDDSQLPKDRFSAERLKGVDSTLKIQPAKLEDSAVYLCASSPALLAGGAETQYFGPGTRLLVL.

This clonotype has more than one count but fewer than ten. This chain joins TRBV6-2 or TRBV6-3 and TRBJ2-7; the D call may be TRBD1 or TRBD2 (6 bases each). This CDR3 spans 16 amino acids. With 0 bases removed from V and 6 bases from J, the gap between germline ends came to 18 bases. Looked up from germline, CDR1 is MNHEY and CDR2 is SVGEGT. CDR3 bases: TGTGCCAGCAGTTACTCGATCGGGGGCTCTGATTTCGAGCAGTACTTC. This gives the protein CASSYSIGGSDFEQYF.

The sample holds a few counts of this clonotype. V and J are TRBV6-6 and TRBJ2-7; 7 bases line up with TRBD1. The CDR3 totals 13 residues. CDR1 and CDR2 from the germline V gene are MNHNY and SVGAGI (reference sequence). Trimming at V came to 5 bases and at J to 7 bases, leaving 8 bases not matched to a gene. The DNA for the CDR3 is TGTGCCAGCAGTCGACAGGGTTCGGGAGAGCAGTACTTC. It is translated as CASSRQGSGEQYF.

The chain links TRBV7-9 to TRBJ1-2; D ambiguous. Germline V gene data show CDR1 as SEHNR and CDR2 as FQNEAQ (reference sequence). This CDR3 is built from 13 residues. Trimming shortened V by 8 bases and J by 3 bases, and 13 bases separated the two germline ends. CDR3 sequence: CASVKMEHYGYTF. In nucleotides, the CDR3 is TGTGCCAGCGTCAAAATGGAGCACTATGGCTACACCTTC.

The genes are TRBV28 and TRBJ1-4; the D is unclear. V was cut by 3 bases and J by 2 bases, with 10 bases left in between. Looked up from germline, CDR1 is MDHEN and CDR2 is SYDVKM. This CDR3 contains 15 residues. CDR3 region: CASSFASTTNEKLFF. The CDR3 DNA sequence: TGTGCCAGCAGTTTCGCCAGCACTACTAATGAAAAACTGTTTTTT.

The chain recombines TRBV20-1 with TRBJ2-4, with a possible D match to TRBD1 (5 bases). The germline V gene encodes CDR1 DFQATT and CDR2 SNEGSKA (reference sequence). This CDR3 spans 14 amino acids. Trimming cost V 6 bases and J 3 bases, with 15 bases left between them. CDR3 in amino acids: CSAQYRDSKNIQYF. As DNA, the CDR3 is TGCAGTGCCCAATACAGAGACAGCAAAAACATTCAGTACTTC.

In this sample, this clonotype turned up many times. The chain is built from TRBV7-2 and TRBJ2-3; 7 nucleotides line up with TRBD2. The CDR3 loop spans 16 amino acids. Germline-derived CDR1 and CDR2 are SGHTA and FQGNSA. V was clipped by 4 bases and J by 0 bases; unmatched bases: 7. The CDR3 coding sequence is TGTGCCAGCAGCTCCGGGGGTAGCGGGAGCACAGATACGCAGTATTTT. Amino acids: CASSSGGSGSTDTQYF. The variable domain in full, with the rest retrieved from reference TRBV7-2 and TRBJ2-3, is GAGVSQSPSNKVTEKGKDVELRCDPISGHTALYWYRQSLGQGLEFLIYFQGNSAPDKSGLPSDRFSAERTGGSVSTLTIQRTQQEDSAVYLCASSSGGSGSTDTQYFGPGTRLTVL.

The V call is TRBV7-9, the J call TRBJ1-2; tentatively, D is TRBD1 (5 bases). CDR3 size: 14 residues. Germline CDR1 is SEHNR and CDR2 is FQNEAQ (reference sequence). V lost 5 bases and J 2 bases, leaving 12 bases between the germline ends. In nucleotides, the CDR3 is TGTGCCAGCAGCATCTCGGGGCGGAACTATGGCTACACCTTC. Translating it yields CASSISGRNYGYTF.

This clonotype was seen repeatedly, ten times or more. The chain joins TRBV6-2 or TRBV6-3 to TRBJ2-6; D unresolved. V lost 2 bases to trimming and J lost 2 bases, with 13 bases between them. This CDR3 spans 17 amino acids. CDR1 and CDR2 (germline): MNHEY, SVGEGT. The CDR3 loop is CASSYRSGPPGANVLTF. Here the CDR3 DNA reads TGTGCCAGCAGTTACCGGAGTGGACCCCCTGGGGCCAACGTCCTGACTTTC.

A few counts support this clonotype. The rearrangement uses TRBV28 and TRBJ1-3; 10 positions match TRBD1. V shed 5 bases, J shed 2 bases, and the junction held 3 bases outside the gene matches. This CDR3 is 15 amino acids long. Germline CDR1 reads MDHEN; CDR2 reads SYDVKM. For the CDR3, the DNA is TGTGCCAGCAGTCGACAGGGGGCGCCTGGAAACACCATATATTTT. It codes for CASSRQGAPGNTIYF.

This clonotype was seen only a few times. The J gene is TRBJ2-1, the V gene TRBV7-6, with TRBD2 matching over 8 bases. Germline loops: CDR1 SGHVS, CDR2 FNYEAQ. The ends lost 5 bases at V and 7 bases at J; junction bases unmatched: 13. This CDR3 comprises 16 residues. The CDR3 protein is CASSPAAGRAFNEQFF. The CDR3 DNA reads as TGTGCCAGCAGCCCAGCTGCCGGGAGGGCCTTTAATGAGCAGTTCTTC.

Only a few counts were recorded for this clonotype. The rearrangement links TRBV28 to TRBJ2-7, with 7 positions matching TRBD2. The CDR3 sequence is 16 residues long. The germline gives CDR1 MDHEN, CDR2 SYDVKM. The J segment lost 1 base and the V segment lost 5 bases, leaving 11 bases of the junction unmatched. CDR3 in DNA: TGTGCCAGCAGTACCTTTGGGGAGGGCCCTTCCTACGAGCAGTACTTC. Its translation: CASSTFGEGPSYEQYF.

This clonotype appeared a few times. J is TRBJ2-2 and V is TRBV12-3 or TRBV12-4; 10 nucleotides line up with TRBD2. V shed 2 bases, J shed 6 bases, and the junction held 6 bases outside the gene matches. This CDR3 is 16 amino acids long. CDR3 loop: CASSLWSAGGPGELFF. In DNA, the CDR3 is TGTGCCAGCAGTTTATGGTCAGCGGGAGGGCCCGGGGAGCTGTTTTTT.

The CDR3 loop reads CASTLRDRMNTGELFF. The CDR3 DNA sequence: TGTGCCAGCACACTCCGGGACAGGATGAACACCGGGGAGCTGTTTTTT. V gene TRBV6-2 or TRBV6-3 combines with J gene TRBJ2-2, with TRBD1 identical over 8 bases. This CDR3 is built from 16 residues. Germline lookup yields CDR1 MNHEY and CDR2 SVGEGT. V was clipped by 7 bases and J by 1 base; unmatched bases: 8.